These 14 T cell receptor beta chains came from one sample sequenced in a study of blood T cell repertoires in COVID-19. TCRdb's table, derived via immunoSEQ multiplex PCR, lists solely in-frame clones and lacks some. The sample records about 230,000 clones, approximately 88% being singletons. Sequencing was carried out using PBMCs or T cells enriched from blood (not recorded which). These receptors were taken from a woman aged 25-40 years who had been exposed to COVID-19.

CDR3 sequence: CASSPLTSGPTDTQYF. The CDR3 DNA reads TGTGCCAGCAGCCCCCTGACTAGCGGCCCCACAGATACGCAGTATTTT. This chain links TRBV7-9 with TRBJ2-3; 9 positions agree with TRBD2. Germline CDR1 SEHNR, CDR2 FQNEAQ (reference sequence). The junction had 8 bases not matched to a gene; V was cut back by 5 bases and J by 2 bases. This CDR3 has 16 amino acids. The entire variable domain, with the rest obtained from reference TRBV7-9 and TRBJ2-3, is as follows: DTGVSQNPRHKITKRGQNVTFRCDPISEHNRLYWYRQTLGQGPEFLTYFQNEAQLEKSRLLSDRFSAERPKGSFSTLEIQRTEQGDSAMYLCASSPLTSGPTDTQYFGPGTRLTVL.

The CDR3 DNA sequence: TGTGCCACCAGCAGATCGATAGCGGGAGTGAGCGAGCAGTACTTC. It translates to CATSRSIAGVSEQYF. V usage is TRBV15 and J usage is TRBJ2-7, with 9 positions matching TRBD2. CDR1 is LNHNV, CDR2 YYDKDF, per germline (reference sequence). The CDR3 spans 15 residues. Trimming removed 2 bases from V and 6 bases from J; junction bases left unmatched: 8.

This chain's CDR3 is CASSPKSGEGTEAFF. The CDR3 DNA reads as TGTGCCAGCTCACCAAAATCAGGGGAAGGCACTGAAGCTTTCTTT. The chain carries TRBV18 and TRBJ1-1, with D possibly TRBD1 on 6 matching bases. Trimming cost V 2 bases and J 4 bases, with 14 bases left between them. Looked up from germline, CDR1 is KGHSH and CDR2 is LQKENI. The CDR3 extends over 15 amino acids.

The rearrangement uses TRBV7-2 and TRBJ2-5; D ambiguous. This CDR3 spans 13 amino acids. From germline, CDR1 is SGHTA and CDR2 FQGNSA. The V end lost 4 bases, the J end lost 7 bases, and 13 bases lay between the germline ends. The CDR3 DNA is TGTGCCAGCAGCTCCGACACCTCCCGGACCCAGTACTTC. It specifies CASSSDTSRTQYF.

V is TRBV5-1 and J is TRBJ2-5; 9 bases map to TRBD1. J gave up 1 base and V 2 bases, and 3 bases lay outside the gene matches. Germline lookup yields CDR1 SGHRS and CDR2 YFSETQ. This CDR3 comprises 15 residues. CDR3 bases: TGCGCCAGCAGCTTTGGACAGGGGCGCCAAGAGACCCAGTACTTC. This encodes CASSFGQGRQETQYF.

The chain is built from TRBV30 and TRBJ1-1; 8 bases align to TRBD1. The CDR3 extends over 11 amino acids. Germline CDR1 is GTSNPN and CDR2 is SVGIG (reference sequence). With 4 bases clipped from V and 9 bases from J, the junction kept 4 bases outside the gene matches. The CDR3 nucleotides read TGTGCCTGGAATCAGGGGGCTAAAGCTTTCTTT. This sequence encodes CAWNQGAKAFF.

By frequency in the sample, this clone is medium-sized. The CDR3 protein is CASSDSTEGDTGELFF. The CDR3 DNA reads TGTGCCAGCAGTGACTCGACAGAGGGGGACACCGGGGAGCTGTTTTTT. The chain employs TRBV6-4 and TRBJ2-2, with D possibly TRBD1 on 6 matching bases. This CDR3 contains 16 residues. With 0 bases removed from V and 3 bases from J, the gap between germline ends came to 11 bases. The germline gives CDR1 MRHNA, CDR2 SNTAGT.

The rearrangement links TRBV3-1 (or the pseudogene TRBV3-2) to TRBJ1-6; 9 positions agree with TRBD1. V gave up 5 bases and J gave up 5 bases; unmatched junction bases: 10. Germline lookup yields CDR1 LGHDT and CDR2 YNNKEL (reference sequence). The CDR3 consists of 17 residues. The CDR3 loop is CASSVLTGGGDNSPLHF. The CDR3 DNA follows: TGTGCCAGCAGCGTACTTACAGGGGGCGGAGATAATTCACCCCTCCACTTT.

V usage is TRBV5-1 and J usage is TRBJ1-1, with D hard to call. CDR3 length: 13 residues. The germline V gene has CDR1 SGHRS and CDR2 YFSETQ. With 4 bases removed from V and 4 bases from J, the gap between germline ends came to 11 bases. CDR3 sequence: CASSREGGTEAFF. CDR3 bases: TGCGCCAGCAGCCGTGAAGGAGGCACTGAAGCTTTCTTT.

For the CDR3, the DNA is TGCGCCAGCAGCTTAGGGACAGGGAAAAAACTGTTTTTT. Encoded protein: CASSLGTGKKLFF. This chain uses TRBV5-1 with TRBJ1-4; 9 bases match TRBD1. CDR1 SGHRS and CDR2 YFSETQ come from the germline V gene. V trimming: 2 bases; J trimming: 9 bases; junction bases outside the gene matches: 2. The CDR3 consists of 13 residues.

The genes are TRBV4-1 and TRBJ1-3, with D maybe TRBD1 (6 bases). The germline V gene has CDR1 MGHRA and CDR2 YSYEKL. The length of the CDR3 is 17 residues. Trimming removed 4 bases from V and 0 bases from J, with 16 bases in between. In nucleotides, the CDR3 is TGCGCCAGCAGCCGATTCCGGGACATCAGCTCTGGAAACACCATATATTTT. Its protein is CASSRFRDISSGNTIYF.

This chain joins TRBV28 and TRBJ1-4; possibly TRBD1 for D (6 bases). The CDR3 sequence is 14 residues long. Germline V lookup: CDR1 MDHEN, CDR2 SYDVKM. Trimming removed 3 bases at V and 7 bases at J, with 12 bases between. The CDR3: CASSLGGRFEKLFF. CDR3 bases: TGTGCCAGCAGTTTGGGGGGGCGCTTTGAAAAACTGTTTTTT. Using reference TRBV28 and TRBJ1-4 for the parts outside the CDR3, the full variable domain is DVKVTQSSRYLVKRTGEKVFLECVQDMDHENMFWYRQDPGLGLRLIYFSYDVKMKEKGDIPEGYSVSREKKERFSLILESASTNQTSMYLCASSLGGRFEKLFFGSGTQLSVL.

The rearrangement joins TRBV5-5 to TRBJ1-4; D gene unclear. Trimming took 4 bases from V and 4 from J, leaving 14 bases between them. The V gene's germline CDR1 is SGHKS and CDR2 YYEKEE (reference sequence). The length of the CDR3 is 15 residues. CDR3 sequence (DNA): TGTGCCAGCAGCGTAACGAGGGCTGTTAATGAAAAACTGTTTTTT. This translates into CASSVTRAVNEKLFF.

The V gene is TRBV5-4, the J gene TRBJ1-1; 7 nucleotides agree with TRBD1. The junction had 7 bases not matched to a gene; V was cut back by 4 bases and J by 1 base. This CDR3 comprises 15 residues. Per the germline V gene, CDR1 is SGHNT and CDR2 is YYREEE (reference sequence). The CDR3 loop is CASSPPRGQNTEAFF. DNA of the CDR3: TGTGCCAGCAGCCCTCCGAGGGGGCAGAACACTGAAGCTTTCTTT.